Sequencing of this T cell receptor beta chain was carried out in a study of cytomegalovirus exposure and HLA in healthy donors. Study-level findings and limits: In a later analysis, TCR beta V- and J-gene trimming showed a link to a missense DCLRE1C variant. Later on, analysis showed that most CMV-associated TCR beta chains appeared to be HLA-restricted.

Turning to this clone: No antigen is known for it.

Germline assignment: CDR1 SEHNR and CDR2 FQNEAQ (reference sequence). This CDR3 region has 15 residues. Trimming took off 1 base at V and 9 bases at J, with 13 bases between the two ends. The PCR made use of 60 Vbeta and 13 Jbeta primers. Profiled with immunoSEQ multiplex PCR; TCRdb holds only in-frame clones, not every one. The sample records over 100,000 clones, roughly 80% being singletons. This clonotype was sampled from a female donor in good health and CMV-seronegative. V gene TRBV7-9 combines with J gene TRBJ1-6, with D possibly being TRBD1 (5 bases). The sequencing input was PBMCs. The CDR3 sequence: CASSLVRGGGSPLHF. DNA of the CDR3: TGTGCCAGCAGCTTAGTACGGGGGGGAGGTTCACCCCTCCACTTT.